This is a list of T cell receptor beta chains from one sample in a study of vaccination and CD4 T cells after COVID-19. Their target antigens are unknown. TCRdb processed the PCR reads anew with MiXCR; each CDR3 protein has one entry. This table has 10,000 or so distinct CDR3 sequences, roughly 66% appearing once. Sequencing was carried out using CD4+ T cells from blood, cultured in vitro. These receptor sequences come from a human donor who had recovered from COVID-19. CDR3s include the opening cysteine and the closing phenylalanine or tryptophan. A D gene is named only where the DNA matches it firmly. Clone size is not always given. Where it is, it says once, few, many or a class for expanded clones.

CDR3 protein: CSARAGTGLYGYTF; CDR3 DNA: TGCAGTGCTAGGGCTGGGACAGGGCTTTATGGCTACACCTTC; V gene: TRBV20-1; D gene: TRBD1; clone size: -; J gene: TRBJ1-2
CDR3 protein: CASSPAASPGREPQHF; CDR3 DNA: TGTGCCAGCAGCCCCGCGGCAAGCCCCGGGAGGGAGCCCCAGCATTTT; V gene: TRBV7-9; D gene: -; clone size: -; J gene: TRBJ1-5
CDR3 protein: CASSTTGANYGYTF; CDR3 DNA: TGTGCCAGCAGCACGACAGGGGCGAACTATGGCTACACCTTC; V gene: TRBV7-2; D gene: TRBD1; clone size: -; J gene: TRBJ1-2
CDR3 protein: CASSLDLRGGEQYF; CDR3 DNA: TGTGCCAGCAGCTTAGATCTAAGGGGAGGTGAGCAGTACTTC; V gene: TRBV7-9; D gene: -; clone size: -; J gene: TRBJ2-7
CDR3 protein: CASSRGAVGDTGELFF; CDR3 DNA: TGTGCCAGCTCAAGAGGGGCGGTAGGGGACACCGGGGAGCTGTTTTTT; V gene: TRBV6-2/TRBV6-3; D gene: -; clone size: -; J gene: TRBJ2-2
CDR3 protein: CASSLGRGYGYTF; CDR3 DNA: TGTGCCAGCAGCTTAGGCAGGGGCTATGGCTACACCTTC; V gene: TRBV7-6; D gene: -; clone size: once; J gene: TRBJ1-2
CDR3 protein: CASSFRVKYEQYF; CDR3 DNA: TGTGCCAGCAGTTTCAGAGTTAAGTACGAGCAGTACTTC; V gene: TRBV27; D gene: -; clone size: once; J gene: TRBJ2-7
CDR3 protein: CSARRGEAQPQHF; CDR3 DNA: TGCAGTGCTAGAAGAGGGGAGGCTCAGCCCCAGCATTTT; V gene: TRBV20-1; D gene: -; clone size: -; J gene: TRBJ1-5
CDR3 protein: CASSLGVGETQYF; CDR3 DNA: TGTGCCAGCAGCTTGGGGGTGGGGGAGACCCAGTACTTC; V gene: TRBV7-2; D gene: -; clone size: -; J gene: TRBJ2-5
CDR3 protein: CASSSGLGRGNTEAFF; CDR3 DNA: TGTGCCAGCAGTTCAGGACTGGGGCGCGGGAACACTGAAGCTTTCTTT; V gene: TRBV6-2/TRBV6-3; D gene: -; clone size: -; J gene: TRBJ1-1
CDR3 protein: CSASRRSYEQYF; CDR3 DNA: TGCAGTGCTAGTCGGCGGAGCTACGAGCAGTACTTC; V gene: TRBV20-1; D gene: -; clone size: -; J gene: TRBJ2-7
CDR3 protein: CATSVANTGELFF; CDR3 DNA: TGTGCCACCAGTGTGGCGAACACCGGGGAGCTGTTTTTT; V gene: TRBV24-1; D gene: -; clone size: -; J gene: TRBJ2-2
CDR3 protein: CASSLVQGDASPLHF; CDR3 DNA: TGTGCCAGCAGTTTAGTACAGGGTGACGCTTCACCCCTCCACTTT; V gene: TRBV12-3/TRBV12-4; D gene: -; clone size: -; J gene: TRBJ1-6
CDR3 protein: CASSLDGGDHGYTF; CDR3 DNA: TGTGCCAGCAGCTTAGATGGGGGGGATCATGGCTACACCTTC; V gene: TRBV7-9; D gene: -; clone size: -; J gene: TRBJ1-2
CDR3 protein: CASSEAGTPGYTF; CDR3 DNA: TGTGCCAGCAGTGAAGCAGGGACACCGGGCTACACCTTC; V gene: TRBV6-1; D gene: -; clone size: medium-sized; J gene: TRBJ1-2
CDR3 protein: CASSNGPNQPQHF; CDR3 DNA: TGTGCCAGTAGTAACGGACCTAATCAGCCCCAGCATTTT; V gene: TRBV19; D gene: -; clone size: -; J gene: TRBJ1-5
CDR3 protein: CASSRGGLASYEQYF; CDR3 DNA: TGTGCCAGCAGCCGCGGTGGGCTAGCTTCCTACGAGCAGTACTTC; V gene: TRBV7-8; D gene: -; clone size: once; J gene: TRBJ2-7
CDR3 protein: CAIVGGGVSQPQHF; CDR3 DNA: TGTGCCATCGTGGGGGGGGGCGTTTCTCAGCCCCAGCATTTT; V gene: TRBV28; D gene: -; clone size: -; J gene: TRBJ1-5
CDR3 protein: CASSPGGDRADTQYF; CDR3 DNA: TGTGCCAGCAGCCCGGGGGGCGACAGGGCCGATACGCAGTATTTT; V gene: TRBV7-6; D gene: -; clone size: -; J gene: TRBJ2-3
CDR3 protein: CASSPIAGVSDEQYF; CDR3 DNA: TGTGCCAGCAGTCCTATAGCGGGAGTTTCGGACGAGCAGTACTTC; V gene: TRBV2; D gene: TRBD2; clone size: -; J gene: TRBJ2-7
CDR3 protein: CSAVAGANSYEQYF; CDR3 DNA: TGCAGTGCTGTAGCGGGAGCTAACTCCTACGAGCAGTACTTC; V gene: TRBV20-1; D gene: TRBD2; clone size: -; J gene: TRBJ2-7
CDR3 protein: CASSRLDAALEQFF; CDR3 DNA: TGTGCCAGCAGTCGCCTTGATGCGGCGTTGGAGCAGTTCTTC; V gene: TRBV28; D gene: -; clone size: few; J gene: TRBJ2-1
CDR3 protein: CSARKGLAGVNEQFF; CDR3 DNA: TGCAGTGCTAGGAAAGGACTAGCGGGAGTCAATGAGCAGTTCTTC; V gene: TRBV20-1; D gene: TRBD2; clone size: -; J gene: TRBJ2-1
CDR3 protein: CASTQSGTAHTGQYF; CDR3 DNA: TGTGCCAGCACCCAATCAGGGACAGCCCACACGGGGCAGTACTTC; V gene: TRBV28; D gene: TRBD1; clone size: -; J gene: TRBJ2-7